This T cell receptor (beta chain) emerged from a study of blood T cell repertoires in COVID-19. The CDR3 covers 18 residues. Germline lookup yields CDR1 LNHNV and CDR2 YYDKDF (reference sequence). The V gene end was trimmed by 5 bases and the J gene end by 4 bases; junction bases not matched to a gene: 16. Original handling: Estimation of nucleated cell counts relied on the amplification of reference gene primers. Produced via immunoSEQ multiplex PCR; TCRdb's table is partial and in-frame only. V, J and clone size reflect that table, while D and trimming were determined from the DNA. The sample carries 200,000 to 300,000 clones, less than 90% recorded once.

The receptor was isolated from a man under 40 with active or convalescent COVID-19. The sample taken for sequencing was peripheral blood. The chain employs TRBV15 and TRBJ2-1; 8 nucleotides line up with TRBD2. Here the CDR3 reads CATSPTYSIGGGYNEQFF. In DNA form, the CDR3 reads TGTGCCACCAGCCCCACCTACAGCATTGGCGGGGGGTACAATGAGCAGTTCTTC.